These T cell receptor beta chains were read from a single sample in a study of T cells in Graves' hyperthyroidism and ophthalmopathy. TCRdb redid the calling of the multiplex PCR reads with MiXCR, one entry per CDR3 protein. The repertoire holds 330,000 or so distinct CDR3 sequences, with approximately 18% as singletons. The sequenced sample consisted of blood. These receptor sequences come from a man between 50 and 59 years old with Graves' ophthalmopathy. The CDR3 runs from the conserved cysteine through the conserved F or W. Fields, in order: J gene, V gene, clone size, D gene, CDR3 protein, CDR3 DNA. The D gene is left open where the match is weak. Only part of the rows carry a size: once, few, many, or a class if the clone is expanded.

J gene: TRBJ2-7
V gene: TRBV10-2
clone size: few
D gene: TRBD2
CDR3 protein: CASSEGGSVYEQYF
CDR3 DNA: TGCGCCAGCAGTGAAGGCGGGAGCGTCTACGAGCAGTACTTC

J gene: TRBJ2-5
V gene: TRBV6-2/TRBV6-3
clone size: few
D gene: TRBD1
CDR3 protein: CASVSTGWPQETQYF
CDR3 DNA: TGTGCCAGCGTATCGACAGGGTGGCCCCAAGAGACCCAGTACTTC

J gene: TRBJ2-2
V gene: TRBV6-1
clone size: few
D gene: .
CDR3 protein: CASTKAAGELFF
CDR3 DNA: TGTGCCAGCACCAAGGCCGCCGGGGAGCTGTTTTTT

J gene: TRBJ2-7
V gene: TRBV28
clone size: few
D gene: .
CDR3 protein: CASTDSLETSYEQYF
CDR3 DNA: TGTGCCAGCACCGACTCCCTCGAAACTTCCTACGAGCAGTACTTC

J gene: TRBJ2-3
V gene: TRBV3-1
clone size: many
D gene: .
CDR3 protein: CASSQGPGLSNTDTQYF
CDR3 DNA: TGTGCCAGCAGCCAAGGGCCCGGACTATCTAACACAGATACGCAGTATTTT

J gene: TRBJ2-5
V gene: TRBV19
clone size: .
D gene: TRBD2
CDR3 protein: CASSTTSGRTKTQYF
CDR3 DNA: TGTGCCAGTAGTACGACTAGCGGGAGAACAAAGACCCAGTACTTC

J gene: TRBJ2-7
V gene: TRBV28
clone size: many
D gene: .
CDR3 protein: CASSGGYEQYF
CDR3 DNA: TGTGCCAGCAGTGGTGGCTACGAGCAGTACTTC

J gene: TRBJ1-5
V gene: TRBV15
clone size: .
D gene: .
CDR3 protein: CATSRDPQGDQPQHF
CDR3 DNA: TGTGCCACCAGCAGAGATCCCCAGGGTGATCAGCCCCAGCATTTT

J gene: TRBJ2-1
V gene: TRBV24-1
clone size: many
D gene: .
CDR3 protein: CATSGGVWHEQFF
CDR3 DNA: TGTGCCACCAGTGGCGGTGTTTGGCATGAGCAGTTCTTC

J gene: TRBJ1-1
V gene: TRBV2
clone size: .
D gene: .
CDR3 protein: CASSGGPSPAFF
CDR3 DNA: TGTGCCAGCAGTGGTGGGCCGAGCCCAGCTTTCTTT

J gene: TRBJ2-7
V gene: TRBV5-1
clone size: once
D gene: .
CDR3 protein: CASSWDEPPYEQYF
CDR3 DNA: TGCGCCAGCAGTTGGGACGAACCTCCCTACGAGCAGTACTTC

J gene: TRBJ2-2
V gene: TRBV6-5
clone size: .
D gene: .
CDR3 protein: CASSSGGAGELFF
CDR3 DNA: TGTGCCAGCAGTTCAGGGGGGGCCGGGGAGCTGTTTTTT

J gene: TRBJ2-2
V gene: TRBV12-3/TRBV12-4
clone size: many
D gene: TRBD2
CDR3 protein: CASSFTGREGTGELFF
CDR3 DNA: TGTGCCAGCAGTTTTACGGGGAGGGAGGGCACCGGGGAGCTGTTTTTT

J gene: TRBJ2-2
V gene: TRBV4-1
clone size: .
D gene: .
CDR3 protein: CASSRAQGGVVGELFF
CDR3 DNA: TGCGCCAGCAGCCGGGCACAGGGAGGTGTAGTCGGGGAGCTGTTTTTT

J gene: TRBJ2-1
V gene: TRBV11-2
clone size: .
D gene: TRBD2
CDR3 protein: CASSFSFTSGRAHMIF
CDR3 DNA: TGTGCCAGCAGCTTTTCCTTTACTAGCGGGAGGGCCCATATGATCTTC

J gene: TRBJ1-1
V gene: TRBV19
clone size: .
D gene: TRBD1
CDR3 protein: CVSLDRAMNTEAFF
CDR3 DNA: TGTGTCAGTCTCGACAGGGCGATGAACACTGAAGCTTTCTTT

J gene: TRBJ2-3
V gene: TRBV20-1
clone size: .
D gene: .
CDR3 protein: CSAESRTGLTDTQYF
CDR3 DNA: TGCAGTGCTGAATCTCGTACGGGGCTAACAGATACGCAGTATTTT

J gene: TRBJ2-7
V gene: TRBV20-1
clone size: many
D gene: .
CDR3 protein: CSARAGSTYEQYF
CDR3 DNA: TGCAGTGCTAGAGCCGGGTCCACCTACGAGCAGTACTTC

J gene: TRBJ2-5
V gene: TRBV7-2
clone size: .
D gene: .
CDR3 protein: CASSPGRTPVRETQYF
CDR3 DNA: TGTGCCAGCAGCCCGGGCAGGACTCCGGTGAGAGAGACCCAGTACTTC

J gene: TRBJ2-1
V gene: TRBV27
clone size: many
D gene: TRBD2
CDR3 protein: CASSSPGLAGGIYNEQFF
CDR3 DNA: TGTGCCAGCAGTTCACCGGGACTAGCGGGAGGGATCTACAATGAGCAGTTCTTC

J gene: TRBJ1-6
V gene: TRBV12-3/TRBV12-4
clone size: few
D gene: .
CDR3 protein: CASSPRRDSPLHF
CDR3 DNA: TGTGCCAGCAGTCCCCGCAGGGATTCACCCCTCCACTTT

J gene: TRBJ2-2
V gene: TRBV19
clone size: few
D gene: .
CDR3 protein: CASSPPDLGIGELFF
CDR3 DNA: TGTGCCAGTAGTCCGCCGGACCTGGGGATCGGGGAGCTGTTTTTT

J gene: TRBJ2-5
V gene: TRBV11-2
clone size: many
D gene: TRBD2
CDR3 protein: CASSLALAGVETQYF
CDR3 DNA: TGTGCCAGCAGCTTAGCTTTAGCGGGAGTGGAGACCCAGTACTTC

J gene: TRBJ1-2
V gene: TRBV6-1
clone size: few
D gene: .
CDR3 protein: CASRSVTLTDGYTF
CDR3 DNA: TGTGCCAGCAGAAGTGTGACCCTGACTGATGGCTACACCTTC

J gene: TRBJ2-1
V gene: TRBV7-3
clone size: many
D gene: TRBD2
CDR3 protein: CASSSTGLAGVGGSYNEQFF
CDR3 DNA: TGTGCCAGCAGCTCGACGGGACTAGCGGGAGTTGGGGGCTCCTACAATGAGCAGTTCTTC

J gene: TRBJ2-1
V gene: TRBV19
clone size: .
D gene: TRBD2
CDR3 protein: CASSRDRGTSGRLYNEQFF
CDR3 DNA: TGTGCCAGTAGTCGGGACAGGGGGACTAGCGGGAGGTTGTATAATGAGCAGTTCTTC

J gene: TRBJ1-1
V gene: TRBV18
clone size: many
D gene: .
CDR3 protein: CASSLLDWTEAFF
CDR3 DNA: TGTGCCAGCTCACTACTAGATTGGACTGAAGCTTTCTTT

J gene: TRBJ2-3
V gene: TRBV12-3/TRBV12-4
clone size: .
D gene: .
CDR3 protein: CASSLIGAKDTQYF
CDR3 DNA: TGTGCCAGCAGTTTGATAGGGGCGAAAGATACGCAGTATTTT

J gene: TRBJ2-1
V gene: TRBV7-9
clone size: .
D gene: TRBD2
CDR3 protein: CASSLLAGGIYEQFF
CDR3 DNA: TGTGCCAGCAGCTTACTAGCGGGGGGGATCTATGAGCAGTTCTTC

J gene: TRBJ2-1
V gene: TRBV30
clone size: .
D gene: TRBD2
CDR3 protein: CAWSALGLAMTYNEQFF
CDR3 DNA: TGTGCCTGGAGTGCCCTCGGACTAGCGATGACCTACAATGAGCAGTTCTTC

J gene: TRBJ2-2
V gene: TRBV10-3
clone size: few
D gene: TRBD1
CDR3 protein: CAISGWLSTRGPGELFF
CDR3 DNA: TGTGCCATCAGTGGGTGGCTCTCGACAAGGGGGCCCGGGGAGCTGTTTTTT

J gene: TRBJ2-7
V gene: TRBV12-3/TRBV12-4
clone size: many
D gene: .
CDR3 protein: CASSKSYEQYF
CDR3 DNA: TGTGCCAGCAGCAAGTCCTACGAGCAGTACTTC

J gene: TRBJ2-7
V gene: TRBV14
clone size: many
D gene: .
CDR3 protein: CASSPRATGTYEQYF
CDR3 DNA: TGTGCCAGCAGCCCGCGCGCTACAGGGACCTACGAGCAGTACTTC

J gene: TRBJ2-1
V gene: TRBV9
clone size: few
D gene: TRBD2
CDR3 protein: CASSVSGRASYNEQFF
CDR3 DNA: TGTGCCAGCAGCGTTAGCGGGAGGGCGTCCTACAATGAGCAGTTCTTC

J gene: TRBJ2-5
V gene: TRBV7-2
clone size: many
D gene: .
CDR3 protein: CASSRDGTWETQYF
CDR3 DNA: TGTGCCAGCAGCCGGGACGGGACATGGGAGACCCAGTACTTC

J gene: TRBJ2-6
V gene: TRBV5-1
clone size: .
D gene: .
CDR3 protein: CASSEGSSGANVLTF
CDR3 DNA: TGCGCCAGCAGCGAGGGGAGCTCTGGGGCCAACGTCCTGACTTTC

J gene: TRBJ2-3
V gene: TRBV11-2
clone size: many
D gene: TRBD2
CDR3 protein: CASSPPGLAGADTQYF
CDR3 DNA: TGTGCCAGCAGCCCCCCGGGACTAGCGGGAGCAGATACGCAGTATTTT

J gene: TRBJ1-5
V gene: TRBV15
clone size: few
D gene: .
CDR3 protein: CATSRDAGGGQPQHF
CDR3 DNA: TGTGCCACCAGCAGAGACGCCGGGGGAGGTCAGCCCCAGCATTTT

J gene: TRBJ2-5
V gene: TRBV7-2
clone size: .
D gene: TRBD1
CDR3 protein: CASSLVANRGQETQYF
CDR3 DNA: TGTGCCAGCAGCTTAGTCGCAAACAGGGGGCAAGAGACCCAGTACTTC

J gene: TRBJ2-7
V gene: TRBV24-1
clone size: few
D gene: .
CDR3 protein: CATTIPAPLPYEQYF
CDR3 DNA: TGTGCCACCACTATTCCGGCCCCGTTGCCCTACGAGCAGTACTTC

J gene: TRBJ1-5
V gene: TRBV30
clone size: few
D gene: TRBD1
CDR3 protein: CAWSGRTGGNQPQHF
CDR3 DNA: TGTGCCTGGAGCGGTAGGACAGGGGGGAATCAGCCCCAGCATTTT

J gene: TRBJ1-5
V gene: TRBV28
clone size: many
D gene: .
CDR3 protein: CASSPPPAGDQPQHF
CDR3 DNA: TGTGCCAGCAGCCCTCCACCCGCAGGGGATCAGCCCCAGCATTTT

J gene: TRBJ1-2
V gene: TRBV9
clone size: .
D gene: .
CDR3 protein: CASSPRGAGDYGYTF
CDR3 DNA: TGTGCCAGCAGCCCCCGGGGTGCTGGGGACTATGGCTACACCTTC

J gene: TRBJ1-3
V gene: TRBV6-1
clone size: .
D gene: .
CDR3 protein: CASSPQTKGGNTIYF
CDR3 DNA: TGTGCCAGCAGCCCACAGACGAAGGGTGGAAACACCATATATTTT

J gene: TRBJ1-5
V gene: TRBV20-1
clone size: .
D gene: TRBD1
CDR3 protein: CSAIDRGFGINQPQHF
CDR3 DNA: TGCAGTGCTATAGACAGGGGTTTTGGAATTAATCAGCCCCAGCATTTT

J gene: TRBJ2-1
V gene: TRBV5-1
clone size: .
D gene: .
CDR3 protein: CASSLLSRPNGQFF
CDR3 DNA: TGCGCCAGCAGCTTGCTTTCCCGACCCAATGGGCAGTTCTTC

J gene: TRBJ1-6
V gene: TRBV28
clone size: many
D gene: .
CDR3 protein: CASSLSWASRESYNSPLHF
CDR3 DNA: TGTGCCAGCAGTTTATCTTGGGCGTCCAGGGAATCCTATAATTCACCCCTCCACTTT

J gene: TRBJ2-5
V gene: TRBV28
clone size: many
D gene: TRBD2
CDR3 protein: CASSFLAGKGEETQYF
CDR3 DNA: TGTGCCAGCAGTTTCCTAGCGGGAAAGGGGGAAGAGACCCAGTACTTC

J gene: TRBJ2-1
V gene: TRBV7-2
clone size: .
D gene: TRBD2
CDR3 protein: CASTEAGGSGNEQFF
CDR3 DNA: TGTGCCAGCACCGAAGCGGGAGGGAGCGGCAATGAGCAGTTCTTC

J gene: TRBJ2-7
V gene: TRBV11-2
clone size: many
D gene: .
CDR3 protein: CASSPSKGGWGTYEQYF
CDR3 DNA: TGTGCCAGCAGCCCCTCCAAGGGAGGGTGGGGGACATACGAGCAGTACTTC